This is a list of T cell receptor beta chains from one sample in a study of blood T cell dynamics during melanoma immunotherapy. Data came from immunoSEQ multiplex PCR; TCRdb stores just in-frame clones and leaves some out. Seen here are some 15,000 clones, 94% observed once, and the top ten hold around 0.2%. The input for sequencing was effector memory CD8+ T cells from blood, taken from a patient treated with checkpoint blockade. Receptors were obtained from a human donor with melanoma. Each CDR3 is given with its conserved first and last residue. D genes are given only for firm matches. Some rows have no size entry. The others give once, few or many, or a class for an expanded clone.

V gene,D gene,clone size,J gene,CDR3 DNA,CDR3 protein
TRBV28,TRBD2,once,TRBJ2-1,TGTGCCAGCAGTCTGGGGGGGACTTCCTACAATGAGCAGTTCTTC,CASSLGGTSYNEQFF
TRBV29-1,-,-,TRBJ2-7,TGCAGCGTTGTTGGCCCCCGACAAGGGACCCTAAACGAGCAGTACTTC,CSVVGPRQGTLNEQYF
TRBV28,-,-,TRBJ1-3,TGTGCCAGCACCCCCGTGGAGGGAAACACCATATATTTT,CASTPVEGNTIYF
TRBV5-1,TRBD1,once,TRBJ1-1,TGCGCCAGCCTGACCAATCCGGGACAGGGCACTGAAGCTTTCTTT,CASLTNPGQGTEAFF
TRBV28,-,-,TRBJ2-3,TGTGCCAGCAGCCCCCGCGGGGCTCGTTATACGCAGTATTTT,CASSPRGARYTQYF
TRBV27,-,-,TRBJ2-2,TGTGCCAGCAGTTTATTTTTGTCGGGGAACAACACCGGGGAGCTGTTTTTT,CASSLFLSGNNTGELFF
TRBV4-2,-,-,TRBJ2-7,TGTGCCAGCAGCCAAGGTTTCTACGAGCAGTACTTC,CASSQGFYEQYF
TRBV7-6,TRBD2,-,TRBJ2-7,TGTGCCAGCAGCCCAAATTTAGCGGGAGCAGACGAGCAGTACTTC,CASSPNLAGADEQYF
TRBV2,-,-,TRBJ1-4,TGTGCCAGCAGGTTGACAGGTTACTTCTCGTTTTTT,CASRLTGYFSFF
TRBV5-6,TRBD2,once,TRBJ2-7,TGTGCCAGCAGCCGTTTCTGGCGGGAGGTCTCCTACGAGCAGTACTTC,CASSRFWREVSYEQYF
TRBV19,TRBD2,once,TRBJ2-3,TGTGCCAGTAGTATCGAGACTAGCGGCAGGAGATGGGGTACGCAGTATTTT,CASSIETSGRRWGTQYF
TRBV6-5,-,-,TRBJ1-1,TGTGCCAGCAGTTACGCCGTGGTAAACACTGAAGCTTTCTTT,CASSYAVVNTEAFF